The source of this T cell receptor (beta chain) is a study of CD8 T cells in ankylosing spondylitis. The study, taken as a whole, reports: Reports say disease-linked clones showed up significantly more in matched ankylosing spondylitis synovial fluid.

Germline V lookup: CDR1 LNHDA, CDR2 SQIVND (reference sequence). V dropped 7 bases and J dropped 1 base, with 13 bases sitting between them. This CDR3 comprises 14 residues. Molecular-barcoded quantitative 5'-RACE produced these TCR beta libraries. TCRdb redid the calling of the 5' RACE reads with MiXCR, one entry per CDR3 protein. Found here are approximately 130,000 distinct CDR3 sequences, about a tenth of them singletons; the top ten hold approximately 3.4%. This clonotype has more than one count but fewer than ten. Its antigen is undetermined. Material for sequencing was blood, either unsorted or a sorted T cell fraction (not recorded which). This receptor was identified in a male donor with ankylosing spondylitis or in good health (not recorded which). The chain joins TRBV19 to TRBJ2-5; D is ambiguous. Here the CDR3 DNA reads TGTGCCAGTAACTACGGCGAACCCCAAGAGACCCAGTACTTC. It specifies CASNYGEPQETQYF.